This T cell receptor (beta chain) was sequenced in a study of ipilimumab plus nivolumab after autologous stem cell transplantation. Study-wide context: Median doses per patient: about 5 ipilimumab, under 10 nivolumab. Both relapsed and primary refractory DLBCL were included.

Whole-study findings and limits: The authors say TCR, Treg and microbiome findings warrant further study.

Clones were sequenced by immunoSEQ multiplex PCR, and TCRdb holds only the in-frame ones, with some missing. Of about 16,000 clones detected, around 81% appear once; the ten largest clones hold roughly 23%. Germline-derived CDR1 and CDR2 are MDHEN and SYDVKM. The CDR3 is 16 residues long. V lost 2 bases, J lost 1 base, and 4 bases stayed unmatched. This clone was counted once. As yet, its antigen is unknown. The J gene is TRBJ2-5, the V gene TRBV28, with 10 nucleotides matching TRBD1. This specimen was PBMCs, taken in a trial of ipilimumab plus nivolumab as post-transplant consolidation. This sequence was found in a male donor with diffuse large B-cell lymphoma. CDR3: CASSLMTGGPQETQYF. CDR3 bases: TGTGCCAGCAGTTTAATGACAGGGGGCCCCCAAGAGACCCAGTACTTC.